A single sample gave rise to the 8 T cell receptor beta chains below, sequenced in a study of T cell responses to AZD1222 COVID-19 vaccine. The data were produced by immunoSEQ multiplex PCR, yet TCRdb's version contains in-frame clones alone and is incomplete. The sample carries roughly 150,000 clones, 94% recorded once. This specimen was peripheral blood, taken 28 days after the second AZD1222 dose. The receptor set was obtained from an adult who received the AZD1222 COVID-19 vaccine.

The chain combines TRBV27 with TRBJ2-6, with 7 nucleotides matching TRBD1. The CDR3 has 19 residues. The V segment lost 6 bases and the J segment 0 bases; nucleotides outside the gene matches: 14. Germline CDR1 is MNHEY and CDR2 is SMNVEV (reference sequence). The CDR3 DNA reads as TGTGCCAGCAGCCTTAAGGGGTTGACAGGGACCTCTGGGGCCAACGTCCTGACTTTC. As protein: CASSLKGLTGTSGANVLTF.

The rearrangement links TRBV18 to TRBJ1-5; no definite D call. CDR1 and CDR2 from the germline V gene are KGHSH and LQKENI. The V and J ends lost 2 bases and 1 base respectively, with 6 bases between them. This CDR3 has 14 residues. The CDR3 protein is CASSPIDSNQPQHF. CDR3 bases: TGTGCCAGCTCACCAATAGACAGCAATCAGCCCCAGCATTTT.

V usage is TRBV6-2 or TRBV6-3 and J usage is TRBJ1-1, with 7 positions matching TRBD1. The V segment lost 5 bases and the J segment 1 base; nucleotides outside the gene matches: 7. The CDR3 length is 15 residues. CDR1 and CDR2 from the germline V gene are MNHEY and SVGEGT. CDR3 amino acids: CASSGRTGRNTEAFF. The CDR3 nucleotides are TGTGCCAGCAGTGGTCGGACAGGCCGGAACACTGAAGCTTTCTTT.

This clone has a handful of counts. This CDR3 reads CASGPEGLAYGYTF. The CDR3 region has the DNA TGTGCCAGCGGCCCCGAGGGGCTTGCCTATGGCTACACCTTC. V and J are TRBV2 and TRBJ1-2, with D possibly TRBD1 on 5 matching bases. The CDR3 is 14 amino acids. Trimming took off 8 bases at V and 4 bases at J, with 17 bases between the two ends. Germline CDR1 is SNHLY and CDR2 is FYNNEI.

The chain's CDR3 is CASSISGSLAGTQYF. CDR3 nucleotides: TGTGCCAGTAGTATCAGCGGTTCGCTAGCGGGTACGCAGTATTTT. The chain combines TRBV19 with TRBJ2-3; 8 positions agree with TRBD2. Per the germline V gene, CDR1 is LNHDA and CDR2 is SQIVND (reference sequence). This CDR3 has 15 amino acids. Unmatched junction bases numbered 10, after V lost 3 bases and J lost 8 bases.

The rearrangement joins TRBV7-2 to TRBJ2-4, with D perhaps TRBD1 or TRBD2 (5 bases each). Trimming took off 1 base at V and 7 bases at J, with 8 bases between the two ends. From germline, CDR1 is SGHTA and CDR2 FQGNSA. The CDR3 contains 13 residues. CDR3 sequence (DNA): TGTGCCAGCAGCTTAGGGGACCTTAACATTCAGTACTTC. This encodes CASSLGDLNIQYF.

This clone was counted a single time. This rearrangement joins TRBV5-3 to TRBJ1-5, with D perhaps matching TRBD1 (6 bases). TRBV5-3 counts as an open reading frame of uncertain function. With 4 bases removed from V and 3 bases from J, the gap between germline ends came to 14 bases. This CDR3 spans 15 amino acids. CDR3 sequence: CARSHVQGDNQPQHF. CDR3 DNA sequence: TGTGCCAGAAGCCACGTACAGGGAGACAATCAGCCCCAGCATTTT.

V is TRBV2 and J is TRBJ2-3; 9 bases agree with TRBD2. There are 16 residues in the CDR3. J lost 3 bases, V lost 4 bases, and 8 bases had no gene match. Germline V CDR1 and CDR2: SNHLY, FYNNEI. CDR3 region: CASSVAGGPSTDTQYF. The CDR3 region has the DNA TGTGCCAGCAGTGTGGCGGGAGGGCCCTCGACAGATACGCAGTATTTT. The full variable domain, its missing parts supplied by reference TRBV2 and TRBJ2-3, is EPEVTQTPSHQVTQMGQEVILRCVPISNHLYFYWYRQILGQKVEFLVSFYNNEISEKSEIFDDQFSVERPDGSNFTLKIRSTKLEDSAMYFCASSVAGGPSTDTQYFGPGTRLTVL.